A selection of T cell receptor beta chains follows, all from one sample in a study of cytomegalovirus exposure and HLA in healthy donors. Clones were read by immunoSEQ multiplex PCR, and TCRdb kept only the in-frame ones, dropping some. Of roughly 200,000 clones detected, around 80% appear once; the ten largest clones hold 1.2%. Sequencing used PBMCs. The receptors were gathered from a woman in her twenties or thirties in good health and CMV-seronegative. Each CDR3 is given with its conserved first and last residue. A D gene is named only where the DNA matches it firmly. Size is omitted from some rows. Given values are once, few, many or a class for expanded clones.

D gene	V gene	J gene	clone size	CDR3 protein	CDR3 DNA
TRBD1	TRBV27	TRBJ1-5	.	CASSTTGTGGFNQPQHF	TGTGCCAGCAGTACGACCGGGACAGGGGGATTTAATCAGCCCCAGCATTTT
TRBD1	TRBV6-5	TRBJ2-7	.	CASSYPGTGVYEQYF	TGTGCCAGCAGTTATCCCGGGACAGGAGTCTACGAGCAGTACTTC
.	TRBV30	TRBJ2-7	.	CAWRRAGLSYEQYF	TGTGCCTGGAGAAGGGCGGGACTGTCCTACGAGCAGTACTTC
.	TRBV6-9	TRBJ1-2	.	CANSCRYGYTF	TGTGCCAATAGTTGTCGGTATGGCTACACCTTC
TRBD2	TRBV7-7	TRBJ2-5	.	CASSLASGRTETQYF	TGTGCCAGCAGCTTAGCTAGCGGGAGAACGGAGACCCAGTACTTC
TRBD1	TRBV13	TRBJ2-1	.	CASSLRGQGVMAEQFF	TGTGCCAGCAGCTTACGAGGACAGGGAGTGATGGCTGAGCAGTTCTTC
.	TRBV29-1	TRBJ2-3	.	CSVGLGDTDTQYF	TGCAGCGTGGGACTGGGGGACACAGATACGCAGTATTTT
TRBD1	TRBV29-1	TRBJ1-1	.	CSVGRGRSEAFF	TGCAGCGTTGGCAGGGGGAGATCTGAAGCTTTCTTT
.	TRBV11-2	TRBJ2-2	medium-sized	CASSLAADFQWLFF	TGTGCCAGCAGCTTAGCGGCGGACTTTCAGTGGCTGTTTTTT
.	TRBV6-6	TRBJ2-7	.	CASSRREYEQYF	TGTGCCAGCAGCCGCCGGGAGTACGAGCAGTACTTC
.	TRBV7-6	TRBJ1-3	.	CASSLGRAGPGNTIYF	TGTGCCAGCAGCTTAGGGAGGGCAGGGCCTGGAAACACCATATATTTT
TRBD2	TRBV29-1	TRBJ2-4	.	CSGASPGSGRARYAKNIQYF	TGCAGCGGCGCCAGTCCCGGTAGCGGGAGGGCCAGGTATGCCAAAAACATTCAGTACTTC
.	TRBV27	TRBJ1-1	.	CASSRGGAVTEAFF	TGTGCCAGCAGTAGGGGTGGGGCCGTCACTGAAGCTTTCTTT
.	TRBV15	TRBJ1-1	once	CATSLRGTSTEAFF	TGTGCCACCAGCCTACGTGGGACATCAACTGAAGCTTTCTTT
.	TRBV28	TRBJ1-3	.	CASNPRGSGNTIYF	TGTGCCAGCAATCCTAGGGGCTCTGGAAACACCATATATTTT
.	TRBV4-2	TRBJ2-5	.	CASSQDPQGPQETQYF	TGTGCCAGCAGCCAAGATCCCCAGGGGCCCCAAGAGACCCAGTACTTC
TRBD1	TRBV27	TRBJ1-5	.	CASSSGTGGISSNQPQHF	TGTGCCAGCAGTTCCGGGACAGGGGGCATTTCAAGCAATCAGCCCCAGCATTTT
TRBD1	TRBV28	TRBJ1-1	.	CASSSPRGAGNTEAFF	TGTGCCAGCAGCTCCCCCAGGGGGGCAGGGAACACTGAAGCTTTCTTT
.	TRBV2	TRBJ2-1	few	CASNRVRYNEQFF	TGTGCCAGCAACAGGGTAAGGTACAATGAGCAGTTCTTC
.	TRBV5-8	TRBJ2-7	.	CASRTRKGSYEQYF	TGTGCCAGCAGGACTAGAAAAGGGTCCTACGAGCAGTACTTC
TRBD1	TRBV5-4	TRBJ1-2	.	CASSVPPGQGAGGYTF	TGTGCCAGCAGCGTTCCGCCGGGACAGGGGGCAGGGGGCTACACCTTC
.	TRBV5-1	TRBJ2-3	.	CASSLGGSGTDTQYF	TGCGCCAGCAGCTTGGGGGGCTCCGGCACAGATACGCAGTATTTT
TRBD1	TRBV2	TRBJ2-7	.	CASRPGQASYEQYF	TGTGCCAGCAGGCCGGGACAGGCTTCCTACGAGCAGTACTTC
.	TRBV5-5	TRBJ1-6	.	CASSPPRGSYNSPLHF	TGTGCCAGCAGCCCACCCAGGGGATCCTATAATTCACCCCTCCACTTT
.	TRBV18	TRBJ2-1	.	CASSPLDEQFF	TGTGCCAGCTCACCCCTTGATGAGCAGTTCTTC
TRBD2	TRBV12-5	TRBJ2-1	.	CASGPNLAGMSVEQFF	TGTGCTAGTGGACCAAACCTAGCGGGAATGTCAGTAGAGCAGTTCTTC
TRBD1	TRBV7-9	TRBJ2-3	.	CASSPPRGRTDTQYF	TGTGCCAGCAGCCCTCCGAGGGGGCGGACAGATACGCAGTATTTT
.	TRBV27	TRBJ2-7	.	CASSFNYEQYF	TGTGCCAGCAGTTTTAATTACGAGCAGTACTTC
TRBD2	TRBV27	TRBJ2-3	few	CASSRLAGGSSTDTQYF	TGTGCCAGCAGCCGGCTAGCGGGGGGGAGTAGCACAGATACGCAGTATTTT
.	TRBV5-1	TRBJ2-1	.	CASRQDTDSLSYNEQFF	TGCGCCAGCAGGCAGGACACCGATTCATTATCCTACAATGAGCAGTTCTTC
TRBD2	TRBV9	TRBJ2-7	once	CASSVGSGGAYEQYF	TGTGCCAGCAGCGTAGGTAGCGGGGGGGCCTACGAGCAGTACTTC
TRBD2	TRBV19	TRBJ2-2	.	CASRASSGRWVGELFF	TGTGCCAGTAGAGCCTCTAGCGGGAGGTGGGTCGGGGAGCTGTTTTTT
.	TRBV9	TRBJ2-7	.	CASSLGSAGAAEQYF	TGTGCCAGCAGCCTAGGTAGCGCGGGGGCCGCCGAGCAGTACTTC
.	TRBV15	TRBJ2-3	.	CATSRSPDLATDTQYF	TGTGCCACCAGCAGATCGCCTGACCTAGCCACAGATACGCAGTATTTT
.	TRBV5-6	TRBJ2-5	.	CASSFRWETQYF	TGTGCCAGCAGCTTTAGATGGGAGACCCAGTACTTC
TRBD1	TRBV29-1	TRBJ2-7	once	CSVEGQGTYEQYF	TGCAGCGTTGAGGGACAGGGGACCTACGAGCAGTACTTC
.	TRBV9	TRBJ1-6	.	CASSVDRVGSPLHF	TGTGCCAGCAGCGTAGATCGGGTCGGTTCACCCCTCCACTTT
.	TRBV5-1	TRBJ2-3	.	CASRGYRGTATDTQYF	TGCGCCAGCAGGGGGTATAGGGGTACCGCCACAGATACGCAGTATTTT
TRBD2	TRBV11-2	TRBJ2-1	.	CASSLDRTSGYNEQFF	TGTGCCAGCAGCTTAGATCGTACTAGCGGGTACAATGAGCAGTTCTTC
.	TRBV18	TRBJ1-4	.	CASSPAGSLRGNEKLFF	TGTGCCAGCTCACCGGCAGGATCCCTCCGTGGAAATGAAAAACTGTTTTTT
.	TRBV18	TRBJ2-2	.	CASSTTSGTQNTGELFF	TGTGCCAGCTCAACGACGTCCGGGACACAAAACACCGGGGAGCTGTTTTTT
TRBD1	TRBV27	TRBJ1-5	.	CASSLIHRTGSKLYSNQPQHF	TGTGCCAGCAGTTTAATTCATCGGACAGGCTCTAAGTTATATAGCAATCAGCCCCAGCATTTT
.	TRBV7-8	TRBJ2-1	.	CASSLVLLVEQFF	TGTGCCAGCAGCTTAGTCCTACTGGTAGAGCAGTTCTTC
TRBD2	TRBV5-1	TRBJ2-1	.	CASSPGGSSYNEQFF	TGCGCCAGCAGCCCGGGGGGGAGCTCCTACAATGAGCAGTTCTTC
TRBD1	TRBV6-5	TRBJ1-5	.	CASSWDSLGQPQHF	TGTGCCAGCAGTTGGGACAGCCTGGGTCAGCCCCAGCATTTT
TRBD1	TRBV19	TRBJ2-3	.	CASSPGTDITDTQYF	TGTGCCAGTAGTCCCGGGACAGATATCACAGATACGCAGTATTTT
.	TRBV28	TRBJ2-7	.	CASSSLASGSYEQYF	TGTGCCAGCAGTTCCCTCGCGTCAGGCTCCTACGAGCAGTACTTC
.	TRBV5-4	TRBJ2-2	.	CASSKDSDTGELFF	TGTGCCAGCAGTAAGGACAGTGACACCGGGGAGCTGTTTTTT
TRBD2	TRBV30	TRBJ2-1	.	CASTSGRAVNEQFF	TGTGCCTCAACTAGCGGGAGGGCCGTCAATGAGCAGTTCTTC
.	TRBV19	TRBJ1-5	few	CASNGGAGPLSNQPQHF	TGTGCCAGTAATGGGGGCGCGGGCCCTCTTAGCAATCAGCCCCAGCATTTT
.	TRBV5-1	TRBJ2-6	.	CASSSGTISGANVLTF	TGCGCCAGCAGCTCTGGGACAATCTCTGGGGCCAACGTCCTGACTTTC
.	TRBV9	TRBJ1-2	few	CASSVDKREPWFYGYTF	TGTGCCAGCAGCGTAGACAAACGTGAACCGTGGTTCTATGGCTACACCTTC
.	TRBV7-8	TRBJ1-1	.	CASSSRTGLYEAFF	TGTGCCAGCAGCTCCCGTACAGGGCTGTATGAAGCTTTCTTT
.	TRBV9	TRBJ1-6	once	CASSITPGGRGNSPLHF	TGTGCCAGCAGCATCACACCTGGGGGCAGGGGTAATTCACCCCTCCACTTT
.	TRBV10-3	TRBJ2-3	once	CAISVGDTRFTDTQYF	TGTGCCATCAGTGTAGGGGACACCCGATTCACAGATACGCAGTATTTT
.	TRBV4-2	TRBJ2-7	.	CASSPDLPYEQYF	TGTGCCAGCAGCCCGGACTTGCCCTACGAGCAGTACTTC
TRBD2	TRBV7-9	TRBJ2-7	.	CASSRQRLAGTTSYEQYF	TGTGCCAGCAGCCGTCAAAGACTAGCGGGTACGACCTCCTACGAGCAGTACTTC
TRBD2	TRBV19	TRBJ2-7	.	CASSTLAGSYEQYF	TGTGCCAGTAGTACCCTAGCGGGGTCCTACGAGCAGTACTTC
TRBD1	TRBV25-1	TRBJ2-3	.	CASSERGRTDTQYF	TGTGCCAGCAGTGAGAGGGGGCGCACAGATACGCAGTATTTT
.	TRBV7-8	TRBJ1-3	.	CASSLIPGSGNTIYF	TGTGCCAGCAGCTTGATCCCGGGCTCTGGAAACACCATATATTTT